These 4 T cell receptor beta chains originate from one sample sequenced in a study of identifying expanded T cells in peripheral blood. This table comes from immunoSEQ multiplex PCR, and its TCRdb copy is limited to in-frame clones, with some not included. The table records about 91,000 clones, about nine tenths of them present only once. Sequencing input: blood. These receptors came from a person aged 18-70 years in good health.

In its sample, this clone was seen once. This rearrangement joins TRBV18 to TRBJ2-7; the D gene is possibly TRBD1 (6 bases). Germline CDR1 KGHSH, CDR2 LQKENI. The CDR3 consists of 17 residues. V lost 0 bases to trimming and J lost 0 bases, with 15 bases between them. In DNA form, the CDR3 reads TGTGCCAGCTCACCACCGGTTTCCCAGGGGAGCTCCTACGAGCAGTACTTC. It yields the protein CASSPPVSQGSSYEQYF.

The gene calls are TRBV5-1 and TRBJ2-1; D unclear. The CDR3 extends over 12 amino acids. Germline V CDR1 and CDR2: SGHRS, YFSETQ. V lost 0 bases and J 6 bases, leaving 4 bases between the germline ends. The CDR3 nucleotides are TGCGCCAGCAGCTTGGCTGGCAATGAGCAGTTCTTC. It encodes CASSLAGNEQFF.

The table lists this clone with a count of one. CDR3 residues: CASSYGTGYEQYF. The DNA of the CDR3 is TGTGCCAGCAGTTACGGAACAGGTTACGAGCAGTACTTC. V is TRBV6-6 and J is TRBJ2-7; D might be TRBD1 (5 bases). V was clipped by 2 bases and J by 4 bases, with 9 bases between them. The CDR3 covers 13 residues. Germline V gene lookup returns CDR1 MNHNY and CDR2 SVGAGI (reference sequence).

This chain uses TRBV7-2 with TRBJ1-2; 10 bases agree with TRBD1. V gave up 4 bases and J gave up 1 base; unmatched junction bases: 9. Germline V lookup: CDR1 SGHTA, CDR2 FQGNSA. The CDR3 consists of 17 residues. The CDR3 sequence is CASSSSGTGAYNYGYTF. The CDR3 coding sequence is TGTGCCAGCAGCTCCTCCGGGACAGGGGCTTATAACTATGGCTACACCTTC.